Judged by abundance, the clone carrying this T cell receptor beta chain is medium-sized. The germline gives CDR1 LNHNV, CDR2 YYDKDF (reference sequence). The CDR3 length is 16 residues. V lost 1 base, J lost 7 bases, and 8 bases stayed unmatched. The sample originates from a study of T and B cells in COVID-19 patients. Multiplex PCR with BIOMED2 TRB-A/B primer pools amplified TRB rearrangements. TCRdb re-derived calls from the multiplex PCR reads in MiXCR, one entry per CDR3 protein. The sample has under 10,000 distinct CDR3 sequences, approximately 30% seen once. TRB was amplified from about 260-540 ng of blood genomic DNA.

This clonotype was obtained from a human donor who had recovered from COVID-19. Input material: blood. The rearrangement uses TRBV15 and TRBJ1-4; 8 nucleotides line up with TRBD1. CDR3 region: CATSRARSRGLEKLFF. As DNA, the CDR3 is TGTGCCACCAGCAGAGCGCGAAGCAGGGGGCTTGAAAAACTGTTTTTT.